Listed here are 23 T cell receptor beta chains from one sample, sequenced in a study of human T cells and chemical hapten exposure (dated by TCRdb to about 2021). The time point label of this sample denotes: patch test 2, 6 weeks after DPC sensitization. What this sample's treatment or condition label stands for: therapeutic diphenylcyclopropenone sensitization with weekly scalp DPC. Library method: RACE. This sample was sequenced with a NextSeq 500. Starting from the raw public reads, TCRdb applied fastp trimming at Q25, assembled clones with MiXCR and retained in-frame beta chains. Rows are unified per CDR3 protein, each entry keeping the most common DNA and genes. This sample has 330,000 or so distinct CDR3 sequences in its table, and about 6% of those were observed once. 5% to 6% of the sample is in the top ten clones. The input for sequencing was whole blood, taken in connection with sensitization to the hapten diphenylcyclopropenone (DPC). These receptors were collected from a young woman with alopecia areata. Some clones in this sample may be carry-over from other donors' samples.

The genes are TRBV19 and TRBJ1-4; the D is unclear. The CDR3 is 17 amino acids. Germline loops: CDR1 LNHDA, CDR2 SQIVND (reference sequence). Trimming removed 3 bases from V and 0 bases from J, with 14 bases in between. Here the CDR3 reads CASSMRGKRTTNEKLFF. DNA for the CDR3: TGTGCCAGTAGTATGAGAGGGAAGAGAACAACTAATGAAAAACTGTTTTTT.

A few counts support this clonotype. This chain connects TRBV6-2 or TRBV6-3 to TRBJ2-7; D gene unclear. V was clipped by 2 bases and J by 3 bases, with 11 bases between them. The CDR3 totals 14 residues. CDR1 and CDR2 from the germline V gene are MNHEY and SVGEGT. The CDR3 DNA sequence: TGTGCCAGCAGTTACGCAGGAACCAGCTACGAGCAGTACTTC. Translation gives CASSYAGTSYEQYF.

In this sample, this clonotype turned up a few times. The J gene is TRBJ2-3, the V gene TRBV13; D may be TRBD2 (6 bases). V lost 1 base, J lost 6 bases, and 29 bases lay in between. The CDR3 is 20 amino acids. Germline V gene lookup returns CDR1 PRHDT and CDR2 FYEKMQ (reference sequence). Here the CDR3 DNA reads TGTGCCAGCAGCTTAGACGGTCGTACCAGCGGGCCCGACCTGGAGGATACGCAGTATTTT. It yields the protein CASSLDGRTSGPDLEDTQYF.

The V and J genes are TRBV20-1 and TRBJ2-7; no reliable D call. The length of the CDR3 is 11 residues. Trimming removed 5 bases at V and 4 bases at J, with 9 bases between. The germline gives CDR1 DFQATT, CDR2 SNEGSKA (reference sequence). The CDR3 sequence is CSAPYLYEQYF. CDR3 sequence (DNA): TGCAGTGCTCCTTACCTATACGAGCAGTACTTC.

In this sample, this clonotype turned up a few times. The chain uses TRBV7-9 and TRBJ1-2; 7 nucleotides agree with TRBD1. The germline CDR1 and CDR2 sequences are SEHNR and FQNEAQ (reference sequence). The V segment lost 3 bases and the J segment 2 bases; nucleotides outside the gene matches: 6. The CDR3 length is 15 residues. DNA of the CDR3: TGTGCCAGCAGCTTCTCACCGGACAGGAACTATGGCTACACCTTC. It encodes CASSFSPDRNYGYTF.

This clonotype appeared many times. This chain links TRBV12-3 or TRBV12-4 with TRBJ1-2; 7 nucleotides agree with TRBD1. The ends lost 7 bases at V and 4 bases at J; junction bases unmatched: 9. The CDR3 runs 14 residues. The CDR3 loop reads CASNQDRLLYGYTF. CDR3 DNA sequence: TGTGCCAGCAACCAGGACAGGCTACTCTATGGCTACACCTTC.

J is TRBJ2-7 and V is TRBV20-1; 9 nucleotides line up with TRBD1. This CDR3 contains 13 residues. The germline V gene has CDR1 DFQATT and CDR2 SNEGSKA (reference sequence). V trimming: 3 bases; J trimming: 4 bases; junction bases outside the gene matches: 4. In DNA form, the CDR3 reads TGCAGTGCTAGGGACAGGGGTGGGTACGAGCAGTACTTC. This codes for CSARDRGGYEQYF.

This clonotype was seen repeatedly, ten times or more. The V gene is TRBV7-4, the J gene TRBJ1-5, with 8 bases matching TRBD1. The CDR3 spans 15 residues. Germline V gene lookup returns CDR1 SGHVT and CDR2 SQSDAQ. Trimming cost V 5 bases and J 3 bases; bases outside gene matches: 6. The CDR3 DNA reads as TGTGCCAGCAGCACACGACAGGGGAACAATCAGCCCCAGCATTTT. Its protein product is CASSTRQGNNQPQHF.

This clonotype came up a few times. V and J are TRBV12-3 or TRBV12-4 and TRBJ2-7; TRBD1 matches at 7 bases. J lost 0 bases, V lost 6 bases, and 5 bases had no gene match. The CDR3 covers 14 residues. Written as DNA, the CDR3 is TGTGCCAGCAGCCCAGGGGGATTCTCCTACGAGCAGTACTTC. This encodes CASSPGGFSYEQYF.

A few counts support this clonotype. The genes are TRBV10-3 and TRBJ2-7; TRBD1 is a possible D gene (5 bases). Germline-derived CDR1 and CDR2 are ENHRY and SYGVKD. This CDR3 has 15 amino acids. The V end lost 0 bases, the J end lost 1 base, and 10 bases lay between the germline ends. The CDR3 DNA follows: TGTGCCATCAGTGAGTCAGGGGAAGGGTCCTACGAGCAGTACTTC. It translates to CAISESGEGSYEQYF.

This clonotype has just a few counts. This chain connects TRBV5-5 to TRBJ1-1; possibly TRBD1 for D (5 bases). V was trimmed by 4 bases and J by 0 bases, leaving 16 bases between them. Germline CDR1 reads SGHKS; CDR2 reads YYEKEE (reference sequence). The CDR3 is 16 amino acids. CDR3 residues: CASSRGTGTVNTEAFF. CDR3 DNA sequence: TGTGCCAGCAGCCGAGGTACAGGAACTGTGAACACTGAAGCTTTCTTT.

This clonotype was picked up many times. V usage is TRBV12-3 or TRBV12-4 and J usage is TRBJ1-1; D uncertain. The CDR3 runs 17 residues. V was shortened by 4 bases and J by 0 bases, with 18 bases between the two germline ends. The DNA for the CDR3 is TGTGCCAGCAGTTACTCCCCCGGGGAGTCCATGAACACTGAAGCTTTCTTT. Translation: CASSYSPGESMNTEAFF.

V usage is TRBV6-5 and J usage is TRBJ2-7; D perhaps matches TRBD1 (5 bases). Trimming removed 2 bases at V and 9 bases at J, with 17 bases between. CDR1 and CDR2 from the germline V gene are MNHEY and SVGAGI. The CDR3 totals 14 residues. DNA of the CDR3: TGTGCCAGCAGTTACCGCCAGGGTGCCGGAAGGCAGTACTTC. As protein: CASSYRQGAGRQYF.

This sequence joins TRBV4-1 and TRBJ1-3, with TRBD1 as a possible D gene (6 bases). With 6 bases removed from V and 1 base from J, the gap between germline ends came to 13 bases. The germline V gene has CDR1 MGHRA and CDR2 YSYEKL. This CDR3 comprises 15 residues. The CDR3 nucleotides read TGCGCCAGCAGTTCGTACAGGGTTTCTGGAAACACCATATATTTT. It encodes CASSSYRVSGNTIYF.

This clonotype came up once. The chain joins TRBV2 to TRBJ2-5; possible D gene TRBD2, 6 bases. The CDR3 runs to 15 residues. Per germline, CDR1 SNHLY and CDR2 FYNNEI. Trimming shortened V by 7 bases and J by 2 bases, and 17 bases separated the two germline ends. The CDR3 is CASTQAGFSQETQYF. CDR3 coding DNA: TGTGCCAGCACTCAAGCGGGTTTTTCACAAGAGACCCAGTACTTC.

This clonotype has just a few counts. This chain's CDR3 is CASSQTQGGGSTDTQYF. For the CDR3, the DNA is TGTGCCAGCAGCCAAACCCAGGGGGGGGGTAGCACAGATACGCAGTATTTT. The chain carries TRBV4-2 and TRBJ2-3; D assignment may be TRBD1 or TRBD2 (7 bases each). This CDR3 has 17 amino acids. V was pared by 2 bases and J by 0 bases, with 15 bases between. The germline gives CDR1 LGHNA, CDR2 YNFKEQ.

J is TRBJ1-1 and V is TRBV3-1, with 8 bases that match TRBD1. The CDR3 runs to 15 residues. The V gene's germline CDR1 is LGHDT and CDR2 YNNKEL (reference sequence). J was trimmed by 11 bases and V by 0 bases; bases with no gene match: 11. The CDR3 DNA follows: TGTGCCAGCAGCCAAGATGCGCAGGGGGCGAAGGACGCTTTCTTT. Encoded protein: CASSQDAQGAKDAFF.

The J gene is TRBJ2-2, the V gene TRBV11-3; D ambiguous. Germline CDR1 reads SGHNT; CDR2 reads YENEEA. The CDR3 runs to 13 residues. V lost 3 bases and J 4 bases, leaving 6 bases between the germline ends. The CDR3 spells CASSFRITGELFF. For the CDR3, the DNA is TGTGCCAGCAGCTTTAGAATCACCGGGGAGCTGTTTTTT.

The V call is TRBV12-3 or TRBV12-4, the J call TRBJ1-5; D call uncertain. Trimming stripped 4 bases from V and 6 bases from J, with 4 bases between. CDR3 size: 11 residues. The CDR3 DNA is TGTGCCAGCAGTTCAAGTCAGCCCCAGCATTTT. This gives the protein CASSSSQPQHF.

This clonotype came up a few times. The chain joins TRBV12-3 or TRBV12-4 to TRBJ1-2; a weak D match, TRBD1 (5 bases). The CDR3 runs 12 residues. Trimming took 6 bases from V and 7 from J, leaving 12 bases between them. In DNA form, the CDR3 reads TGTGCCAGCAGAGGCAGGGAGGGTGGCTACACCTTC. This sequence encodes CASRGREGGYTF.

The table lists this clonotype with a few counts. The chain links TRBV7-2 to TRBJ2-5; 12 bases match TRBD2. The germline V gene encodes CDR1 SGHTA and CDR2 FQGNSA. Trimming at V came to 1 base and at J to 4 bases, leaving 7 bases not matched to a gene. The CDR3 has 17 residues. The CDR3 coding sequence is TGTGCCAGCAGCTTAGTATCTAGCGGGGGGGCCGGAGAGACCCAGTACTTC. It encodes CASSLVSSGGAGETQYF.

This clonotype was observed many times. V and J are TRBV6-5 and TRBJ1-2; no reliable D call. V gave up 6 bases and J gave up 4 bases, with 12 bases separating them. The germline CDR1 and CDR2 sequences are MNHEY and SVGAGI. This CDR3 region has 13 residues. DNA of the CDR3: TGTGCCAGCAGACTACGGGGTAGCTATGGCTACACCTTC. This translates into CASRLRGSYGYTF.

The J gene is TRBJ2-6, the V gene TRBV11-2, with 7 bases fitting TRBD2. CDR1 and CDR2 (germline): SGHAT, FQNNGV. The trim removed 0 bases at V and 2 bases at J, leaving 1 base unmatched. The CDR3 is 16 residues long. The CDR3 DNA sequence: TGTGCCAGCAGCTTAGATGGGGGGGCTGGGGCCAACGTCCTGACTTTC. This codes for CASSLDGGAGANVLTF.